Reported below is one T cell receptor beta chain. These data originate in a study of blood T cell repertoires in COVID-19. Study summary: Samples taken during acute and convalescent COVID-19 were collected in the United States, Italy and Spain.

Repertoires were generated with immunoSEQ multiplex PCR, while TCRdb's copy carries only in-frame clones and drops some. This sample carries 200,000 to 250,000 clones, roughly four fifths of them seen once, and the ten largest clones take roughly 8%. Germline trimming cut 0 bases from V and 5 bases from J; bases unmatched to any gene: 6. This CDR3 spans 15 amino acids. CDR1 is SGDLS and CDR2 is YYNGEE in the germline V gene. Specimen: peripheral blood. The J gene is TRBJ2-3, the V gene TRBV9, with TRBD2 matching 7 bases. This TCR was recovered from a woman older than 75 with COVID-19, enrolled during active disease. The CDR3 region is CASSVVPSGRDTQYF. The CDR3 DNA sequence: TGTGCCAGCAGCGTAGTGCCTAGCGGAAGAGATACGCAGTATTTT.